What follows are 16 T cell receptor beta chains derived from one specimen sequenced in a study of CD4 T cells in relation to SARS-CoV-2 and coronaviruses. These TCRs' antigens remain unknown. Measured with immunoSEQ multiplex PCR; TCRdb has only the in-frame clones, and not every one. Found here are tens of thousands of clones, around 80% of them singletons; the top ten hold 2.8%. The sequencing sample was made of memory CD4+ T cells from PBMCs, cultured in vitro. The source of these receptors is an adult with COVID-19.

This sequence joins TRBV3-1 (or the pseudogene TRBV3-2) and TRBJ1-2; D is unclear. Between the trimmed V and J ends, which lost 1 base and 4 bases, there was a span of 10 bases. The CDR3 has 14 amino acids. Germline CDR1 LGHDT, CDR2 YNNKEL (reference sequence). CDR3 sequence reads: CASSQVTRSYGYTF. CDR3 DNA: TGTGCCAGCAGCCAAGTTACAAGGTCCTATGGCTACACCTTC.

The CDR3 is CASSQDQGAPQPQHF. The CDR3, as DNA: TGCGCCAGCAGCCAAGACCAGGGGGCTCCCCAGCCCCAGCATTTT. This chain joins TRBV4-1 and TRBJ1-5; 8 bases are a match to TRBD1. Germline V gene sequence: CDR1 MGHRA, CDR2 YSYEKL. V dropped 0 bases and J dropped 7; count of bases not matched to a gene: 5. The CDR3 has 15 residues.

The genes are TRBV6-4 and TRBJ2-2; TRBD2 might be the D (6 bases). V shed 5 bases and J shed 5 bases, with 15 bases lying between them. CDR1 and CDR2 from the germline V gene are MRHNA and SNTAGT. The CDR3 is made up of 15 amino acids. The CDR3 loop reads CASSLEGGGTGELFF. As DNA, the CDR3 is TGTGCCAGCAGTCTGGAGGGAGGCGGAACCGGGGAGCTGTTTTTT.

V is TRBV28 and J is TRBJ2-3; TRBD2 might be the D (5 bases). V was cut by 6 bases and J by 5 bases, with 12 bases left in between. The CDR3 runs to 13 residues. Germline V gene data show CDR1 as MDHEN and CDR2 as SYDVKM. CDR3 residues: CASRELEGDTQYF. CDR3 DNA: TGTGCCAGCAGGGAACTAGAAGGAGATACGCAGTATTTT.

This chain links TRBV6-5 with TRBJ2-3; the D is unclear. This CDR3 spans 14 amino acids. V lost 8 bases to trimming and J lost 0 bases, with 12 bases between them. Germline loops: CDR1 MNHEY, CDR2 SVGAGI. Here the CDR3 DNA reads TGTGCCAGCCAGTCAGCTACTAGCACAGATACGCAGTATTTT. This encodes CASQSATSTDTQYF.

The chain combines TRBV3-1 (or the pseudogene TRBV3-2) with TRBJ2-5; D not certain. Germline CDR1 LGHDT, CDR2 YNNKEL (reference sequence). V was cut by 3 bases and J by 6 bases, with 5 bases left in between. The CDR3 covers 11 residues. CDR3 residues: CASSQDQTQYF. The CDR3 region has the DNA TGTGCCAGCAGCCAGGACCAGACCCAGTACTTC.

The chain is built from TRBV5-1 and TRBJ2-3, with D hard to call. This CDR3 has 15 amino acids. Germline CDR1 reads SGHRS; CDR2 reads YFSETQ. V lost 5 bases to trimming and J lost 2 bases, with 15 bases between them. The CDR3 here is CASRLPGESTDTQYF. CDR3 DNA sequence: TGCGCCAGCAGACTCCCCGGCGAATCCACAGATACGCAGTATTTT.

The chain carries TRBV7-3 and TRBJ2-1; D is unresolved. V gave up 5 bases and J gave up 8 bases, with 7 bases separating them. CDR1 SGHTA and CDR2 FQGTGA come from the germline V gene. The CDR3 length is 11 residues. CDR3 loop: CASSPGDEQFF. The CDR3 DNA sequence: TGTGCCAGCAGCCCCGGCGATGAGCAGTTCTTC.

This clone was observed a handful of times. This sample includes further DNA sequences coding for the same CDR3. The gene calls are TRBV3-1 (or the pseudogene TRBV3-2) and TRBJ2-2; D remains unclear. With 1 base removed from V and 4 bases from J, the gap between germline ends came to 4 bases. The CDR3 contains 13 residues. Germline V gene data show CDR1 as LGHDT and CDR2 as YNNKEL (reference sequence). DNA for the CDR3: TGTGCCAGCAGCCAAGGGACCACCGGGGAGCTGTTTTTT. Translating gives CASSQGTTGELFF.

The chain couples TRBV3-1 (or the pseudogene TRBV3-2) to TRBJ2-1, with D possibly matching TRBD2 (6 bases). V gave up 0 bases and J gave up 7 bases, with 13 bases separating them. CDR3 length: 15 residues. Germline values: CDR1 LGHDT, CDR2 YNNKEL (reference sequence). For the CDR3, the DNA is TGTGCCAGCAGCCAAGAGAACGGGAGAGGAAATGAGCAGTTCTTC. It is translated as CASSQENGRGNEQFF.

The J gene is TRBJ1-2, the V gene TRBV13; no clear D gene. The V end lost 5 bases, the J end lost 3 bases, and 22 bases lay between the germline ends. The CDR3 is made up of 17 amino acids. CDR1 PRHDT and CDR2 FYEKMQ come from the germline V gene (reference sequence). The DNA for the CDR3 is TGTGCCAGCAGCCAGCCTAAAACGTCCTTGTTGGACTATGGCTACACCTTC. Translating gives CASSQPKTSLLDYGYTF.

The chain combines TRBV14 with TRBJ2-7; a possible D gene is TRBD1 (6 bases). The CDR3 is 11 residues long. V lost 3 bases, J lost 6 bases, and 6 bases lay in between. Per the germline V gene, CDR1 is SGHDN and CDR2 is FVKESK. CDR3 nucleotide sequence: TGTGCCAGCAGCCAGGGGGCCGAGCAGTACTTC. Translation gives CASSQGAEQYF.

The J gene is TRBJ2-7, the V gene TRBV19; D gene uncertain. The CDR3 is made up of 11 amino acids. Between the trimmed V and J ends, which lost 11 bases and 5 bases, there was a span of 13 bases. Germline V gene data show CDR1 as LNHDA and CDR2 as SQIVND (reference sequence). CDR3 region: CAPASMNEQYF. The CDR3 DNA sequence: TGTGCCCCGGCTAGTATGAACGAGCAGTACTTC.

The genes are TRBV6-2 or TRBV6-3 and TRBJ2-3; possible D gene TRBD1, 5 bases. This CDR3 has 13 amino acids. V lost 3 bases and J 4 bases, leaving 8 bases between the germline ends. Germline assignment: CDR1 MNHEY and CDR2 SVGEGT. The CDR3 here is CASSYQGPDTQYF. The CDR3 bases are TGTGCCAGCAGTTATCAGGGTCCAGATACGCAGTATTTT.

In DNA, the CDR3 is TGCGCCAGCAGCCAAGATTTGGTGGGCACAGATACGCAGTATTTT. Its translation is CASSQDLVGTDTQYF. V gene TRBV4-3 combines with J gene TRBJ2-3; D is undetermined. CDR1 and CDR2 from the germline V gene are LGHNA and YSLEER. The CDR3 is 15 amino acids. V was pared by 0 bases and J by 1 base, with 8 bases between.

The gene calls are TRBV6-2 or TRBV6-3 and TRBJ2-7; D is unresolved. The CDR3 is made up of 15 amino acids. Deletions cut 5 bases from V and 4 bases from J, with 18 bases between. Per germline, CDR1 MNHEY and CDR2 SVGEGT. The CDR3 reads CASSLRRPDLYEQYF. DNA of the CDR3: TGTGCCAGCAGTCTGAGGAGACCCGATTTATACGAGCAGTACTTC.